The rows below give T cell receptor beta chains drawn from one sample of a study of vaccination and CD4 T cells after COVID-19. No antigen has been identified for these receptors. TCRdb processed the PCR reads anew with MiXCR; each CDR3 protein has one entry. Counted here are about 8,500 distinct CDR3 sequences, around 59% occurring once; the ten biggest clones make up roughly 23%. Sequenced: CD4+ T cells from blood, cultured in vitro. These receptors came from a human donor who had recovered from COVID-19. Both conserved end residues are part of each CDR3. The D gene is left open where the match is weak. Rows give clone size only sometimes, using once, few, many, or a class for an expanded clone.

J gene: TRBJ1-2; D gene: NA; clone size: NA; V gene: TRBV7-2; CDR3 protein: CASSLVGSGYTF; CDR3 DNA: TGTGCCAGCAGCCTTGTGGGATCTGGCTACACCTTC
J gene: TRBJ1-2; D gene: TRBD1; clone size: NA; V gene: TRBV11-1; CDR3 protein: CASSYASGGSYGYTF; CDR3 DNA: TGTGCCAGCAGTTACGCCTCAGGGGGTAGCTATGGCTACACCTTC
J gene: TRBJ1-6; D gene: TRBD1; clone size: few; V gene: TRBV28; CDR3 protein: CASNEAGGLSALHF; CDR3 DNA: TGTGCCAGCAACGAGGCAGGGGGCTTATCGGCCCTCCACTTT
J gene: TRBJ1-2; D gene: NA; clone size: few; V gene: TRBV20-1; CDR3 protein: CSAREPLAPYGYTF; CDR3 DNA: TGCAGTGCTAGGGAACCTCTTGCCCCCTATGGCTACACCTTC
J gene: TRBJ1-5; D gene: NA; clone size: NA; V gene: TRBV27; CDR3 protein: CASSLHRDQPQHF; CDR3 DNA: TGTGCCAGCAGTTTACACCGAGATCAGCCCCAGCATTTT
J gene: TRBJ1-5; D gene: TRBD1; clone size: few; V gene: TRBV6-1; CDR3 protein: CASTTGGNQPQHF; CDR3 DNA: TGTGCCAGCACGACAGGGGGGAATCAGCCCCAGCATTTT
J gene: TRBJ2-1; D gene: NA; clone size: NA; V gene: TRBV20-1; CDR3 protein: CSAEVVLGNEQFF; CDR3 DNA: TGCAGTGCTGAAGTAGTACTTGGCAATGAGCAGTTCTTC
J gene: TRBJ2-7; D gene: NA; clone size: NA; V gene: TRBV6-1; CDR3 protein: CASGGRGWEQYF; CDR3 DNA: TGTGCCAGCGGGGGGCGGGGATGGGAGCAGTACTTC
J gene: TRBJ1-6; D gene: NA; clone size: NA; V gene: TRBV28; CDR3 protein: CASRPGRLNSPLHF; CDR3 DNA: TGTGCCAGCAGGCCGGGACGCCTAAATTCACCCCTCCACTTT
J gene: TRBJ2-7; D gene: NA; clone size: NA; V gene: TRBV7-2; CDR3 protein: CASSLSAYEQYF; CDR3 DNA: TGTGCCAGCAGCTTATCGGCCTACGAGCAGTACTTC
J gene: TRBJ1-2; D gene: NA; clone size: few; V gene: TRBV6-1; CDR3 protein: CASNQGSYGYTF; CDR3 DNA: TGTGCCAGCAATCAGGGGAGCTATGGCTACACCTTC
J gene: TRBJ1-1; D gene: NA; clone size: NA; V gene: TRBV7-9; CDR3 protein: CASSLAGNTEAFF; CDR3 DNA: TGTGCCAGCAGCTTAGCAGGGAACACTGAAGCTTTCTTT
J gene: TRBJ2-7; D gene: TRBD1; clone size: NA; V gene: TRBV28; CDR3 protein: CASTDDRAAEQYF; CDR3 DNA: TGTGCCAGCACTGATGACAGGGCGGCCGAGCAGTACTTC
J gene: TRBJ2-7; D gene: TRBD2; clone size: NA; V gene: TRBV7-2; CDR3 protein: CASSFLGTSGRGASF; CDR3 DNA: TGTGCCAGCAGCTTCCTTGGGACTAGCGGGAGGGGAGCTAGCTTC
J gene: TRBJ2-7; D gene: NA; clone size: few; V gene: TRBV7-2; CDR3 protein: CASSLGAGPYEQYF; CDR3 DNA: TGTGCCAGCAGCCTAGGGGCGGGGCCCTACGAGCAGTACTTC
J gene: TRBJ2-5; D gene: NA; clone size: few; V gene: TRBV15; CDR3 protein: CATSSPGETQYF; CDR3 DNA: TGTGCCACCAGCAGCCCGGGCGAGACCCAGTACTTC
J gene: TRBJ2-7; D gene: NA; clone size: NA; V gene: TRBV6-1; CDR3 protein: CASRNPSYEQYF; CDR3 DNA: TGTGCCAGCAGGAACCCCTCCTACGAGCAGTACTTC
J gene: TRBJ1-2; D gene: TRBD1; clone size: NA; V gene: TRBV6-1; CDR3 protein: CASSQGGRYGYTF; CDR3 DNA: TGTGCCAGCAGCCAGGGGGGCCGCTATGGCTACACCTTC
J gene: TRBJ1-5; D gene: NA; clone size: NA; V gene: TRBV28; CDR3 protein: CASGGAGASWQPQHF; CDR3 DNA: TGTGCCAGCGGGGGGGCAGGGGCGTCATGGCAGCCCCAGCATTTT
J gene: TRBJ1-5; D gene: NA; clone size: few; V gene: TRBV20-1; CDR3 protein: CSAPDVSNQPQHF; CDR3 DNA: TGCAGTGCTCCGGATGTGAGCAATCAGCCCCAGCATTTT
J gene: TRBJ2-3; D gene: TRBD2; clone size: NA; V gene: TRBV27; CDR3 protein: CASSLRGGDTQYF; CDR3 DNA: TGTGCCAGCAGTTTACGGGGGGGGGATACGCAGTATTTT
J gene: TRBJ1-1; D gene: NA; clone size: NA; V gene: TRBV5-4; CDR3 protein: CASSLDWDTEAFF; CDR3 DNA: TGTGCCAGCAGCTTGGATTGGGACACTGAAGCTTTCTTT
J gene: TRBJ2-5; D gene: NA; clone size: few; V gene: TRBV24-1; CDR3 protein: CATSVGKGETQYF; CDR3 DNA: TGTGCCACCAGTGTAGGGAAAGGGGAGACCCAGTACTTC
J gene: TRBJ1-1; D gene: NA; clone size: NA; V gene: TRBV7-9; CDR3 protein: CASSLREAFF; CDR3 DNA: TGTGCCAGCAGCTTGCGTGAAGCTTTCTTT
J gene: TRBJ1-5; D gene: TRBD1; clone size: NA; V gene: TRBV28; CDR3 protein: CASHDTGARNQPQHF; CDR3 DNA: TGTGCCAGCCACGACACAGGGGCCCGCAATCAGCCCCAGCATTTT
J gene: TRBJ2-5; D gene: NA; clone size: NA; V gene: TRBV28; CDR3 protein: CASSLWGGHKQETQYF; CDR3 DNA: TGTGCCAGCAGTTTATGGGGGGGACACAAACAAGAGACCCAGTACTTC
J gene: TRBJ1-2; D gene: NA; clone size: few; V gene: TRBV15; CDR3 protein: CATSAVNYGYTF; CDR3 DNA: TGTGCCACCTCGGCCGTTAACTATGGCTACACCTTC
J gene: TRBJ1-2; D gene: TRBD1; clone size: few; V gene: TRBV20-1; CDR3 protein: CSSGGGANYGYTF; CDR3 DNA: TGCAGTTCAGGAGGGGGCGCTAACTATGGCTACACCTTC
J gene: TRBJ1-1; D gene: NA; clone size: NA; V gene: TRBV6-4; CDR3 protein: CASRGTAEAFF; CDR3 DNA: TGTGCCAGCAGGGGGACGGCTGAAGCTTTCTTT
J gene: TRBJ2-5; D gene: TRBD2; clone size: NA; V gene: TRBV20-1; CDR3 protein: CSARSSGSPWETQYF; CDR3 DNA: TGCAGTGCTAGATCTAGCGGGAGCCCGTGGGAGACCCAGTACTTC
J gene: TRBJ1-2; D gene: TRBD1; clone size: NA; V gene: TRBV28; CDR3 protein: CASSIGQELYGYTF; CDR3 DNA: TGTGCCAGCAGTATCGGACAGGAGCTCTATGGCTACACCTTC
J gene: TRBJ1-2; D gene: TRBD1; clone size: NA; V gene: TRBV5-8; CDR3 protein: CASRRQGAYGYTF; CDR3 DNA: TGTGCCAGCAGACGACAGGGGGCATATGGCTACACCTTC
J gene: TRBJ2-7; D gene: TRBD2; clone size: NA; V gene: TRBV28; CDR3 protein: CVSGRYEQYF; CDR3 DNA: TGTGTCAGCGGGAGGTACGAGCAGTACTTC
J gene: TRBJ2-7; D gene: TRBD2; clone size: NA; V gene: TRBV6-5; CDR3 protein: CASSLGGEMNF; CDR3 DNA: TGTGCCAGCAGTTTGGGAGGGGAGATGAACTTC
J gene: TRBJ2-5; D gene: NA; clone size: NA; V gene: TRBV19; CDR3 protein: CASSPRGGEETQYF; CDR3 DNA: TGTGCCAGTAGTCCAAGGGGGGGGGAAGAGACCCAGTACTTC
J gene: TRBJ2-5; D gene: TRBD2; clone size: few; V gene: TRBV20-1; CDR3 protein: CSAPGLAGVQETQYF; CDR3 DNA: TGCAGTGCCCCGGGACTAGCGGGAGTTCAGGAGACCCAGTACTTC
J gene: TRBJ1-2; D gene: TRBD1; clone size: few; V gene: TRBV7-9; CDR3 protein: CASSFVGQANGYTF; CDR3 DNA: TGTGCCAGCAGCTTTGTAGGACAGGCCAATGGCTACACCTTC
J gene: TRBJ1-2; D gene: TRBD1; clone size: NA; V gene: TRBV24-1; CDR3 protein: CATSGGQGNGYTF; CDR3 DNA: TGTGCCACCAGCGGGGGACAGGGGAATGGCTACACCTTC
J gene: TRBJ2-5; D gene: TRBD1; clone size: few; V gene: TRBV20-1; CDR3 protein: CSADPGGVLETQYF; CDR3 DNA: TGCAGTGCGGACCCAGGGGGCGTCCTGGAGACCCAGTACTTC
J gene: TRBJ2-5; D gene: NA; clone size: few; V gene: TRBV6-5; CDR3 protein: CASSYSGETQYF; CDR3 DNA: TGTGCCAGCAGTTACTCGGGAGAGACCCAGTACTTC
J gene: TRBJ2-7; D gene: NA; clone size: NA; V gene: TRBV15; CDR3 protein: CATSRPPAGLGEQYF; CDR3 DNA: TGTGCCACCAGCAGACCACCCGCCGGTTTAGGAGAGCAGTACTTC
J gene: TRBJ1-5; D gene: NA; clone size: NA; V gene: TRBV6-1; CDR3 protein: CASMPGGQPQHF; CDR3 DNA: TGTGCCAGCATGCCGGGTGGTCAGCCCCAGCATTTT
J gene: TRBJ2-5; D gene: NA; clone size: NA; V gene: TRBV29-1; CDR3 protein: CSVLSGRETQYF; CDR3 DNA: TGCAGCGTTTTATCGGGGCGGGAGACCCAGTACTTC
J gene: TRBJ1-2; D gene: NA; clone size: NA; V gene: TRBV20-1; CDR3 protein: CSARDRTGIANYGYTF; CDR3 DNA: TGCAGTGCTAGAGACCGCACAGGCATTGCTAACTATGGCTACACCTTC